The sequence of this TCR beta chain was determined in a study of blood T cell repertoires in COVID-19. TCRdb's table, derived via immunoSEQ multiplex PCR, lists solely in-frame clones and lacks some. The profile shows under 300,000 clones, approximately 86% of them singletons. The ends were cut back, 6 bases at V and 2 bases at J, with 15 bases in the middle. The CDR3 totals 15 residues. CDR1 and CDR2 from the germline V gene are LGHNT and FRNRAP. Sequencing was carried out using peripheral blood. The chain combines TRBV12-5 with TRBJ2-3, with D unclear. This clonotype originated in a woman aged 25 to 45 with acute or convalescent COVID-19. CDR3 DNA sequence: TGTGCTAGTGGAGTATCCGGTACGAACACAGATACGCAGTATTTT. The encoded protein is CASGVSGTNTDTQYF.